These 28 T cell receptor beta chains were all obtained from the same sample, sequenced in a study of CD8+ T cells in alopecia areata. In each case, RNA was isolated and then reverse transcribed into cDNA as the sequencing template. Profiling relied on immunoSEQ multiplex PCR, and the TCRdb table lists in-frame clones only, not all of them. The sample yields some 150,000 clones, approximately 52% seen once. The treatment here: oral pan-JAK inhibitor, 5-10 mg twice daily. Sequenced here: CD4+ T cells sorted from blood, sampled between weeks 55 and 65, from a patient treated with tofacitinib. The receptors come from a human donor with alopecia areata.

V is TRBV25-1 and J is TRBJ2-3; D may be TRBD1 (6 bases). The CDR3 contains 15 residues. CDR1 MGHDK and CDR2 SYGVNS come from the germline V gene. Trimming left V 3 bases short and J 4 bases short, with 14 bases between. The CDR3 DNA reads TGTGCCAGCAGTGACTACAGGGCCACCGCAGATACGCAGTATTTT. It encodes CASSDYRATADTQYF.

V is TRBV6-5 and J is TRBJ2-1; possible D gene TRBD1, 5 bases. Per the germline V gene, CDR1 is MNHEY and CDR2 is SVGAGI. The CDR3 runs to 14 residues. Trimming took off 0 bases at V and 4 bases at J, with 7 bases between the two ends. The CDR3 sequence is CASSYSRVYNEQFF. CDR3 DNA: TGTGCCAGCAGTTACTCCAGGGTTTACAATGAGCAGTTCTTC.

The gene calls are TRBV10-3 and TRBJ2-3, with TRBD2 identical over 13 bases. The CDR3 has 17 amino acids. In germline, CDR1 is ENHRY, CDR2 SYGVKD. Trimming removed 6 bases from V and 5 bases from J; junction bases left unmatched: 11. CDR3 in DNA: TGTGCCATCAGCCGCAGGACTAGCGGGGGATTCGGAGATACGCAGTATTTT. Protein sequence: CAISRRTSGGFGDTQYF.

This clone was seen a few times. The chain recombines TRBV13 with TRBJ1-1, with D tentatively TRBD1 (5 bases). Germline V gene lookup returns CDR1 PRHDT and CDR2 FYEKMQ (reference sequence). The CDR3 is 16 residues long. V was cut by 3 bases and J by 3 bases, with 17 bases left in between. The CDR3 protein is CASSFEGDSRHTEAFF. The CDR3, as DNA: TGTGCCAGCAGCTTCGAAGGGGACTCACGTCACACTGAAGCTTTCTTT.

This chain links TRBV6-1 with TRBJ2-5; 7 bases line up with TRBD1. V lost 0 bases, J lost 2 bases, and 3 bases stayed unmatched. The CDR3 consists of 15 residues. Germline V gives CDR1 MNHNS, CDR2 SASEGT. CDR3 sequence: CASSEAGTAQETQYF. The CDR3 DNA reads TGTGCCAGCAGTGAAGCTGGGACAGCGCAAGAGACCCAGTACTTC.

The chain combines TRBV27 with TRBJ1-1; TRBD1 is a possible D gene (6 bases). The germline CDR1 and CDR2 sequences are MNHEY and SMNVEV (reference sequence). The CDR3 covers 14 residues. V dropped 5 bases and J dropped 0 bases, with 10 bases sitting between them. In DNA form, the CDR3 reads TGTGCCAGCAGTCATAACAGGGTGAACACTGAAGCTTTCTTT. This encodes CASSHNRVNTEAFF.

The rearrangement uses TRBV7-2 and TRBJ1-1; D call uncertain. The V end lost 4 bases, the J end lost 2 bases, and 11 bases lay between the germline ends. CDR3 length: 14 amino acids. Germline V gene data show CDR1 as SGHTA and CDR2 as FQGNSA. CDR3 amino acids: CASSYSPSNTEAFF. The CDR3 region has the DNA TGTGCCAGCAGCTATAGCCCCTCAAACACTGAAGCTTTCTTT.

This clone appeared a single time. The V gene is TRBV30, the J gene TRBJ2-3; 7 bases are a match to TRBD1. The V gene end was trimmed by 3 bases and the J gene end by 5 bases; junction bases not matched to a gene: 5. The CDR3 contains 13 residues. Germline lookup yields CDR1 GTSNPN and CDR2 SVGIG (reference sequence). The CDR3 DNA sequence: TGTGCCTGGAGCACAGGGGTGAGAGATACGCAGTATTTT. Encoded protein: CAWSTGVRDTQYF.

The rearrangement joins TRBV7-2 to TRBJ2-3, with 11 bases aligning to TRBD2. The length of the CDR3 is 16 residues. With V trimmed by 4 bases and J by 4 bases, 7 bases remained unmatched. CDR1 is SGHTA, CDR2 FQGNSA, per germline. The CDR3 nucleotides read TGTGCCAGCAGCTCTAGACTAGCGGGGACCCCAGATACGCAGTATTTT. As protein: CASSSRLAGTPDTQYF. Full variable domain (rest looked up from reference TRBV7-2 and TRBJ2-3): GAGVSQSPSNKVTEKGKDVELRCDPISGHTALYWYRQSLGQGLEFLIYFQGNSAPDKSGLPSDRFSAERTGGSVSTLTIQRTQQEDSAVYLCASSSRLAGTPDTQYFGPGTRLTVL.

V gene TRBV5-6 combines with J gene TRBJ1-2; D is undetermined. V was clipped by 0 bases and J by 1 base, with 7 bases between them. CDR3 length equals 14 residues. Germline V gives CDR1 SGHDT, CDR2 YYEEEE. CDR3 bases: TGTGCCAGCAGCTTGGCTGGGTTTAACTATGGCTACACCTTC. Translation: CASSLAGFNYGYTF.

The chain is built from TRBV2 and TRBJ2-1, with TRBD1 identical over 8 bases. The length of the CDR3 is 15 residues. The ends lost 5 bases at V and 6 bases at J; junction bases unmatched: 9. Germline assignment: CDR1 SNHLY and CDR2 FYNNEI. CDR3 sequence: CASSPRFGQGNEQFF. The CDR3, as DNA: TGTGCCAGCAGTCCCCGTTTCGGACAGGGCAATGAGCAGTTCTTC.

This clone was observed a handful of times. This chain joins TRBV11-3 and TRBJ2-5; D unclear. The germline gives CDR1 SGHNT, CDR2 YENEEA. The CDR3 has 14 amino acids. V was pared by 5 bases and J by 3 bases, with 13 bases between. This chain's CDR3 is CASSPRFGKETQYF. CDR3 DNA sequence: TGTGCCAGCAGCCCCCGCTTTGGAAAAGAGACCCAGTACTTC.

The rearrangement uses TRBV5-6 and TRBJ2-5; tentatively, D is TRBD2 (6 bases). The CDR3 is 13 residues long. Between the trimmed V and J ends, which lost 4 bases and 5 bases, there was a span of 12 bases. Germline-derived CDR1 and CDR2 are SGHDT and YYEEEE. CDR3 nucleotide sequence: TGTGCCAGCAGCGGGGCGGGACGGGAGACCCAGTACTTC. Translating it yields CASSGAGRETQYF.

This clone was counted only a few times. An end of the junction does not agree with germline; a read error may underlie this. V gene TRBV7-7 combines with J gene TRBJ1-1; D is unresolved. Germline loops: CDR1 SSHAT, CDR2 FNYEAQ (reference sequence). This CDR3 is built from 13 residues. The CDR3: CASSLDTETEAFF. CDR3 sequence (DNA): TGTGCTAGCAGCTTAGATACGGAGACCGAAGCTTTCTTT.

This chain uses TRBV23-1 with TRBJ1-5, with D possibly being TRBD1 (5 bases). TRBV23-1 is identified as an open reading frame with a role that is uncertain. V lost 4 bases, J lost 1 base, and 5 bases lay in between. The CDR3 is 13 residues long. CDR3 amino acids: CASSRDSNQPQHF. DNA for the CDR3: TGCGCCAGCAGTCGGGACAGCAATCAGCCCCAGCATTTT.

This clone was counted between two and nine times. At the DNA level, this CDR3 is encoded by other sequences in the same sample as well. The gene calls are TRBV2 and TRBJ2-3, with D hard to call. V dropped 2 bases and J dropped 2 bases, with 2 bases sitting between them. CDR1 and CDR2 from the germline V gene are SNHLY and FYNNEI. The CDR3 runs to 12 residues. The CDR3 DNA sequence: TGTGCCAGCAGTGAATCCACAGATACGCAGTATTTT. Translated: CASSESTDTQYF.

The chain recombines TRBV7-2 with TRBJ2-1; 8 bases map to TRBD2. The CDR3 loop spans 19 amino acids. Germline values: CDR1 SGHTA, CDR2 FQGNSA. J gave up 2 bases and V 4 bases, and 16 bases lay outside the gene matches. In DNA, the CDR3 is TGTGCCAGCAGCTCGATGGGCTTTGGGACTAGGCACACCTACAATGAGCAGTTCTTC. This codes for CASSSMGFGTRHTYNEQFF.

The genes are TRBV30 and TRBJ2-3; tentative D call: TRBD1 (5 bases). Germline-derived CDR1 and CDR2 are GTSNPN and SVGIG (reference sequence). This CDR3 has 12 residues. Between the trimmed V and J ends, which lost 0 bases and 11 bases, there was a span of 12 bases. The CDR3 DNA follows: TGTGCCTGGAGTGTACGGAACGACAGGCAGTATTTT. Amino acids: CAWSVRNDRQYF.

This chain links TRBV4-2 with TRBJ2-5; D is unclear. The CDR3 totals 14 residues. CDR1 is LGHNA and CDR2 is YNFKEQ in the germline V gene. The V and J ends lost 1 base and 2 bases respectively, with 8 bases between them. The CDR3 nucleotides are TGTGCCAGCAGCCAAGGGACCCGACAAGAGACCCAGTACTTC. Protein product: CASSQGTRQETQYF.

The chain couples TRBV30 to TRBJ2-7; D is unclear. Germline lookup yields CDR1 GTSNPN and CDR2 SVGIG (reference sequence). The CDR3 extends over 13 amino acids. The ends were cut back, 8 bases at V and 0 bases at J, with 14 bases in the middle. The CDR3 DNA reads as TGTGCCCTCCGGGCCACAAACTCCTACGAGCAGTACTTC. Translated: CALRATNSYEQYF.

The chain employs TRBV30 and TRBJ1-2; weak D call: TRBD1 (6 bases). There are 14 residues in the CDR3. V lost 3 bases and J 2 bases, leaving 13 bases between the germline ends. Germline CDR1 and CDR2: GTSNPN and SVGIG (reference sequence). CDR3 nucleotide sequence: TGTGCCTGGAGGACCGGACAGACAAACTATGGCTACACCTTC. Translation gives CAWRTGQTNYGYTF.

The gene calls are TRBV28 and TRBJ2-7, with 13 bases identical to TRBD2. J was trimmed by 2 bases and V by 5 bases; bases with no gene match: 3. This CDR3 is 15 amino acids long. Germline V gene data show CDR1 as MDHEN and CDR2 as SYDVKM. The CDR3 nucleotides are TGTGCCAGCAGTCCAGGACTAGCGGGGGCCTACGAGCAGTACTTC. This encodes CASSPGLAGAYEQYF.

This clone was detected a few times. The chain has TRBV25-1 and TRBJ2-1, with TRBD2 matching 11 bases. V was pared by 7 bases and J by 5 bases, with 1 base of the junction left unmatched. Germline loops: CDR1 MGHDK, CDR2 SYGVNS. The CDR3 has 13 residues. The CDR3 sequence is CASTLAGDNEQFF. CDR3 in DNA: TGTGCCAGCACACTAGCGGGGGACAATGAGCAGTTCTTC.

As regards this clone: This specimen includes other DNA sequences encoding the same CDR3. The V gene is TRBV29-1, the J gene TRBJ1-5; the match to TRBD1 covers 8 bases. The CDR3 has 12 amino acids. V gave up 4 bases and J gave up 5 bases; unmatched junction bases: 1. Germline CDR1 reads SQVTM; CDR2 reads ANQGSEA. Here the CDR3 reads CSVAQGDQPQHF. In DNA, the CDR3 is TGCAGCGTTGCACAGGGGGATCAGCCCCAGCATTTT.

This rearrangement joins TRBV6-4 to TRBJ1-2, with 7 nucleotides matching TRBD1. Per germline, CDR1 MRHNA and CDR2 SNTAGT. With V trimmed by 6 bases and J by 2 bases, 3 bases remained unmatched. The CDR3 consists of 13 residues. The CDR3 protein is CASSRDRNYGYTF. Written as DNA, the CDR3 is TGTGCCAGCAGCCGGGACAGAAACTATGGCTACACCTTC.

The rearrangement uses TRBV29-1 and TRBJ2-3; D ambiguous. The CDR3 is 16 amino acids. Per the germline V gene, CDR1 is SQVTM and CDR2 is ANQGSEA. The V gene lost 6 bases and the J gene lost 0 bases, with 19 bases spanning the gap. CDR3 sequence (DNA): TGCAGCGTCGCAGACCTAGGGTTCACTAGCACAGATACGCAGTATTTT. Its translation is CSVADLGFTSTDTQYF.

This clone was detected a few times. This chain uses TRBV5-1 with TRBJ2-7; the D is unclear. V gave up 0 bases and J gave up 4 bases, with 11 bases separating them. In germline, CDR1 is SGHRS, CDR2 YFSETQ. CDR3 length: 14 amino acids. For the CDR3, the DNA is TGCGCCAGCAGCTTGGAAGTATGGGGTTACGAGCAGTACTTC. Protein product: CASSLEVWGYEQYF.

The chain employs TRBV30 and TRBJ2-1; D uncertain. This CDR3 has 12 amino acids. V gave up 0 bases and J gave up 4 bases, with 4 bases separating them. Germline V CDR1 and CDR2: GTSNPN, SVGIG (reference sequence). This CDR3 is CAWSVNYNEQFF. The DNA for the CDR3 is TGTGCCTGGAGTGTAAATTACAATGAGCAGTTCTTC.